Following are 16 T cell receptor beta chains from one sample sequenced in a study of cytomegalovirus exposure and HLA in healthy donors. The PCR contained 60 Vbeta and 13 Jbeta primers. Profiling relied on immunoSEQ multiplex PCR, and the TCRdb table lists in-frame clones only, not all of them. The table shows some 99,000 clones, with about 74% occurring only once. The sample was PBMCs. These receptor sequences come from a male donor in good health and CMV-seronegative.

The rearrangement uses TRBV11-3 and TRBJ1-5, with D unresolved. This CDR3 is 17 amino acids long. The germline V and J ends were trimmed by 0 bases and 3 bases, with 15 bases remaining between them. Germline V gene data show CDR1 as SGHNT and CDR2 as YENEEA. The CDR3 nucleotides read TGTGCCAGCAGCTTAGACCCGTCCGACTTGCTCAATCAGCCCCAGCATTTT. Residues: CASSLDPSDLLNQPQHF.

The chain is built from TRBV2 and TRBJ2-1; no clear D gene. V dropped 4 bases and J dropped 9 bases, with 13 bases sitting between them. Germline V gene sequence: CDR1 SNHLY, CDR2 FYNNEI. The CDR3 spans 13 residues. CDR3 coding DNA: TGTGCCAGCAGTGGATTTCCAGACATTGAGCAGTTCTTC. This translates into CASSGFPDIEQFF.

The chain uses TRBV27 and TRBJ1-1, with 9 bases that match TRBD1. This CDR3 comprises 12 residues. V lost 8 bases, J lost 5 bases, and 3 bases stayed unmatched. Germline loops: CDR1 MNHEY, CDR2 SMNVEV (reference sequence). Here the CDR3 reads CASQQGATEAFF. The CDR3, as DNA: TGTGCCAGCCAACAGGGGGCAACTGAAGCTTTCTTT.

This clone was seen a few times. The chain uses TRBV7-9 and TRBJ1-5; 9 bases are shared with TRBD1. The CDR3 spans 17 residues. V shed 4 bases and J 0 bases; nucleotides not matched to a gene: 7. Germline V gives CDR1 SEHNR, CDR2 FQNEAQ (reference sequence). CDR3 protein: CASSSIQGASSNQPQHF. CDR3 coding DNA: TGTGCCAGCAGCTCCATACAGGGGGCATCTAGCAATCAGCCCCAGCATTTT.

This chain connects TRBV4-1 to TRBJ2-3, with 10 bases matching TRBD1. Germline CDR1 MGHRA, CDR2 YSYEKL. V lost 2 bases and J lost 7; bases outside the gene matches: 6. The CDR3 consists of 15 residues. The CDR3 nucleotides are TGCGCCAGCAGCCAATGGACAGGGGGGTTTTATACGCAGTATTTT. It translates to CASSQWTGGFYTQYF.

The chain carries TRBV28 and TRBJ1-5; tentative D call: TRBD1 (6 bases). From germline, CDR1 is MDHEN and CDR2 SYDVKM. Trimming took 3 bases from V and 3 from J, leaving 9 bases between them. The CDR3 runs 14 residues. The CDR3, as DNA: TGTGCCAGCAGTTTGGGGGCCCTCAATCAGCCCCAGCATTTT. Protein product: CASSLGALNQPQHF. Variable domain in full (rest from reference TRBV28 and TRBJ1-5): DVKVTQSSRYLVKRTGEKVFLECVQDMDHENMFWYRQDPGLGLRLIYFSYDVKMKEKGDIPEGYSVSREKKERFSLILESASTNQTSMYLCASSLGALNQPQHFGDGTRLSIL.

The chain couples TRBV2 to TRBJ2-7; 8 bases line up with TRBD1. This CDR3 has 13 residues. The ends lost 6 bases at V and 1 base at J; junction bases unmatched: 2. CDR1 is SNHLY, CDR2 FYNNEI, per germline. The CDR3 DNA is TGTGCCAGCAGCGGGACAGGATCCTACGAGCAGTACTTC. The encoded protein is CASSGTGSYEQYF.

This clone occurred once. DNA for the CDR3: TGTGCCAGCAGTTACTCGTCTGGGCGTCCCTCCTACGAGCAGTACTTC. This codes for CASSYSSGRPSYEQYF. The gene calls are TRBV6-5 and TRBJ2-7; the D is unclear. From germline, CDR1 is MNHEY and CDR2 SVGAGI. The CDR3 covers 16 residues. Trimming removed 0 bases from V and 0 bases from J, with 12 bases in between.

The V and J genes are TRBV7-3 and TRBJ2-3; 7 bases map to TRBD2. With 1 base clipped from V and 3 bases from J, the junction kept 1 base outside the gene matches. From germline, CDR1 is SGHTA and CDR2 FQGTGA. The CDR3 is 14 amino acids. The CDR3 DNA reads TGTGCCAGCAGCTTAAGCGGGAGAACAGATACGCAGTATTTT. Translated: CASSLSGRTDTQYF.

This clone appeared once. V is TRBV30 and J is TRBJ1-6, with 7 bases matching TRBD1. Germline-derived CDR1 and CDR2 are GTSNPN and SVGIG (reference sequence). With V trimmed by 2 bases and J by 9 bases, 4 bases remained unmatched. The CDR3 spans 13 residues. The CDR3 region is CAWSPQGGSPLHF. CDR3 DNA sequence: TGTGCCTGGAGTCCCCAGGGGGGTTCACCCCTCCACTTT.

This clone was observed once. This chain uses TRBV5-4 with TRBJ2-7, with TRBD2 matching over 15 bases. CDR3 length: 19 amino acids. V shed 3 bases and J 4 bases; nucleotides not matched to a gene: 14. The germline V gene has CDR1 SGHNT and CDR2 YYREEE (reference sequence). The CDR3: CASSSQGLAGGPTKYEQYF. In nucleotides, the CDR3 is TGTGCCAGCAGCTCTCAAGGACTAGCGGGAGGGCCTACCAAATACGAGCAGTACTTC.

V usage is TRBV5-1 and J usage is TRBJ1-1, with 9 nucleotides matching TRBD1. The CDR3 consists of 17 residues. V lost 3 bases to trimming and J lost 3 bases; unmatched junction nucleotides: 12. Per germline, CDR1 SGHRS and CDR2 YFSETQ. The CDR3 DNA reads as TGCGCCAGCAGCTCGGGACAGGGAGAGAGGACGGACACTGAAGCTTTCTTT. It translates to CASSSGQGERTDTEAFF.

This clone was observed a single time. The chain couples TRBV15 to TRBJ2-5; possibly TRBD2 for D (6 bases). The CDR3 sequence is 15 residues long. V lost 5 bases to trimming and J lost 1 base, with 14 bases between them. Germline V gene data show CDR1 as LNHNV and CDR2 as YYDKDF (reference sequence). The CDR3 protein is CATSDSGEIQETQYF. The CDR3 nucleotides read TGTGCCACCAGCGACTCGGGAGAGATCCAAGAGACCCAGTACTTC.

The V call is TRBV2, the J call TRBJ2-5, with TRBD1 as a possible D gene (5 bases). With 4 bases removed from V and 2 bases from J, the gap between germline ends came to 8 bases. The CDR3 contains 13 residues. From germline, CDR1 is SNHLY and CDR2 FYNNEI. The CDR3 here is CASSGQIQETQYF. The CDR3 region has the DNA TGTGCCAGCAGTGGACAGATACAAGAGACCCAGTACTTC.

The chain combines TRBV6-5 with TRBJ1-1, with D possibly TRBD1 on 6 matching bases. The germline V gene has CDR1 MNHEY and CDR2 SVGAGI. The CDR3 is made up of 14 amino acids. V lost 6 bases to trimming and J lost 3 bases, with 14 bases between them. CDR3 sequence: CASSHRQEYTEAFF. DNA for the CDR3: TGTGCCAGCAGCCACCGACAGGAGTACACTGAAGCTTTCTTT.

The gene calls are TRBV2 and TRBJ2-1; 15 nucleotides agree with TRBD2. V lost 10 bases and J lost 7; bases outside the gene matches: 2. The CDR3 loop spans 13 amino acids. Germline CDR1 and CDR2: SNHLY and FYNNEI. CDR3 sequence reads: CATGTSGRNEQFF. The CDR3 DNA reads TGTGCCACCGGGACTAGCGGGAGGAATGAGCAGTTCTTC.